This is a list of T cell receptor beta chains from one sample in a study of early T cells in non-severe SARS-CoV-2 infection. One entry per CDR3 protein, called by TCRdb with MiXCR from the 5' RACE reads. Of tens of thousands of distinct CDR3 sequences listed, 10% to 15% are singletons. The sequenced sample was whole blood. The receptor set was obtained from an adult who was a healthcare worker with PCR-confirmed SARS-CoV-2 infection or an uninfected control (not recorded which). CDR3s leave out the opening cysteine and the closing phenylalanine or tryptophan. For some rows the clone size is stated as once, few or many, or as a class when expanded; others skip it.

7	TRBV6-1	TRBJ1-6	-	ASPPPLH
12	TRBV12-3/TRBV12-4	TRBJ1-1	few	ASTLTGPNTEAF
17	TRBV6-2/TRBV6-3	TRBJ1-3	many	ASSLDTTPMGKDGNTIY
11	TRBV15	TRBJ1-4	many	ATSTPANEKLF
10	TRBV10-3	TRBJ1-2	-	AIRPGNYGYT
11	TRBV7-9	TRBJ2-5	many	ASSPQGSETQY
14	TRBV4-1	TRBJ2-7	many	ASSQDFLYGTYEQY
12	TRBV20-1	TRBJ2-7	many	SARAGKGDYEQY
11	TRBV30	TRBJ1-1	many	AWSMGQGYEAF
12	TRBV5-1	TRBJ1-1	-	ASSLQGNNAEAF
11	TRBV13	TRBJ1-4	many	ASSSGGVEKLF
13	TRBV7-2	TRBJ2-3	-	ASSRRLAGADTQY
11	TRBV20-1	TRBJ1-2	many	SARVPLSDGYT
12	TRBV18	TRBJ2-4	many	ASSPGSSPDIQY
11	TRBV12-3/TRBV12-4	TRBJ2-7	few	ASSLARTGEQY
12	TRBV29-1	TRBJ2-2	many	SVWTEVDTGELF
10	TRBV6-2/TRBV6-3	TRBJ2-1	-	ASSYTRLEAL
13	TRBV7-2	TRBJ1-4	-	ASSSGQGAYEKLF
12	TRBV2	TRBJ1-2	few	ASSESTGRYGYT
14	TRBV25-1	TRBJ2-2	many	ASSDPGRGNTGELF
13	TRBV6-2/TRBV6-3	TRBJ2-7	-	ASSQQGDFSYEQY
11	TRBV12-3/TRBV12-4	TRBJ2-5	many	ASSPSGQETQY
12	TRBV9	TRBJ2-7	many	ASSPGTANYEQY
12	TRBV5-6	TRBJ1-2	many	ASSFSRGDYGYT
9	TRBV29-1	TRBJ1-1	-	SVELDPEAF
12	TRBV9	TRBJ1-4	-	ASSVDSGAEKLF
13	TRBV2	TRBJ1-3	-	ASTPGAASGNTIY
7	TRBV7-9	TRBJ2-4	many	ASYDIQY
13	TRBV9	TRBJ2-1	-	ASSARGLSYNEQF
13	TRBV11-2	TRBJ2-7	-	ASSLDGAGHVEQY
12	TRBV19	TRBJ1-1	-	ASSTLQGRTEAF
13	TRBV29-1	TRBJ2-7	few	SVEEAGGLAYEQY
12	TRBV20-1	TRBJ2-3	many	SAPLDRGADTQY
10	TRBV11-2	TRBJ1-1	-	ASSVGATEAF
13	TRBV20-1	TRBJ1-5	-	SATRTGGWNQPQH
11	TRBV6-1	TRBJ1-4	many	ASSIQGREKLF
12	TRBV10-3	TRBJ1-4	-	AISPTGGDEKLF
10	TRBV27	TRBJ1-5	many	ASSSSGQPQH
12	TRBV7-9	TRBJ2-3	-	ASSPPNRGDTQY
14	TRBV5-1	TRBJ2-2	many	ASSLTRLENAGELF
12	TRBV6-5	TRBJ2-5	-	ASTKAGVQETQY
11	TRBV5-4	TRBJ2-3	-	ASSLDYTDTQY
13	TRBV11-2	TRBJ2-5	-	ASTARGTAQETQY
14	TRBV7-2	TRBJ2-1	few	ASSPSGGTPIYEQF
11	TRBV25-1	TRBJ1-2	many	ASSAGSGYGYT
13	TRBV29-1	TRBJ2-5	many	SVFPQRGGEETQY
11	TRBV7-8	TRBJ1-5	-	ASSRDRNQPQH
13	TRBV5-1	TRBJ2-7	few	ASRPGPGDSYEQY
14	TRBV18	TRBJ1-3	many	ASSLQGTLSENTIY
12	TRBV12-3/TRBV12-4	TRBJ1-6	-	ASSFGQAHSPLH
11	TRBV3-1	TRBJ2-5	-	ASSHPDQETQY
11	TRBV12-2	TRBJ1-6	many	ASHDRGGSPLH